This T cell receptor (beta chain) was sequenced for a study of Ad26.COV2.S vaccination and SARS-CoV-2 variants. Study results and limitations: Total responses of T cells may have been underestimated by the analyses of TCR breadth and depth. Vaccine recipients showed a spike-specific TCR breadth that was higher than in placebo recipients. Reportedly, after vaccination the spike-specific CD8+ and CD4+ T cell responses displayed substantial breadth.

The V gene's germline CDR1 is MNHNY and CDR2 SVGAGI (reference sequence). This CDR3 region has 12 residues. V dropped 6 bases and J dropped 4 bases, with 7 bases sitting between them. Notes on this clone: Its antigen is as yet unknown.

Produced via immunoSEQ multiplex PCR; TCRdb's table is partial and in-frame only. The sample consists of over 110,000 clones, 86% of them appearing once. The receptor was derived from a human donor who had recovered from COVID-19. Here the sequenced sample was peripheral blood, taken after recovery from COVID-19. The rearrangement uses TRBV6-6 and TRBJ2-1; unclear D gene. DNA of the CDR3: TGTGCCAGCAGGGGCGGATACAATGAGCAGTTCTTC. Encoded protein: CASRGGYNEQFF.